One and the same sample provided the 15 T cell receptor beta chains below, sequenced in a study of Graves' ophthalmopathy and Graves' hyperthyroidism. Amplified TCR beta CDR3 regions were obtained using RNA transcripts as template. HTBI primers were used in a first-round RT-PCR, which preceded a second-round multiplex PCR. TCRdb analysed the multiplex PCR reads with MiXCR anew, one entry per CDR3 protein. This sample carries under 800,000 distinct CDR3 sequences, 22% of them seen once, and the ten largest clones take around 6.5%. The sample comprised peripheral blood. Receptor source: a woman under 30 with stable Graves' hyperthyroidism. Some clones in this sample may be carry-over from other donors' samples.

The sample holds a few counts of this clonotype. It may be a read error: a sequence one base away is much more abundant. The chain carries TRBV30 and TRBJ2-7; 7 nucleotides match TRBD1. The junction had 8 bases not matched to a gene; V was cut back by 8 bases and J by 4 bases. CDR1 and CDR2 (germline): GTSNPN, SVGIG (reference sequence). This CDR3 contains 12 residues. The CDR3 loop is CASFWDSYEQYF. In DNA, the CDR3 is TGTGCCAGCTTCTGGGACAGTTACGAGCAGTACTTC.

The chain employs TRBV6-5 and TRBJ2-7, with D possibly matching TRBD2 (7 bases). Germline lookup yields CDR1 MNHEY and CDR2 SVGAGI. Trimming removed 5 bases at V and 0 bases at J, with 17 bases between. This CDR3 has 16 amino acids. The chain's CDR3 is CASSNGLGGGSYEQYF. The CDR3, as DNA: TGTGCCAGCAGTAACGGACTAGGGGGGGGCTCCTACGAGCAGTACTTC.

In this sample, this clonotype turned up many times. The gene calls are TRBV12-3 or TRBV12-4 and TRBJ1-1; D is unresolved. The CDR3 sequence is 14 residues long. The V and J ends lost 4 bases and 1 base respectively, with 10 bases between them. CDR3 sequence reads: CASSSSSRNTEAFF. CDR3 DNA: TGTGCCAGCAGTTCGAGCTCGCGGAACACTGAAGCTTTCTTT.

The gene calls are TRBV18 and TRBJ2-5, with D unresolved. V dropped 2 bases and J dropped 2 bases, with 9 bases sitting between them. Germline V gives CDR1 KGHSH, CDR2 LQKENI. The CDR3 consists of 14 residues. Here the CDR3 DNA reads TGTGCCAGCTCACCATCTTCACCTCAAGAGACCCAGTACTTC. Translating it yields CASSPSSPQETQYF.

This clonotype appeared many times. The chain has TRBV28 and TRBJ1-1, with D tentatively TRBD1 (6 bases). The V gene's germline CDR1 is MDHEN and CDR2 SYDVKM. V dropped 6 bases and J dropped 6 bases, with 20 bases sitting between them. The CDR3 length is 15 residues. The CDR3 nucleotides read TGTGCCAGCAGGTCCCGGACGGGGGGCGAGGCTGAAGCTTTCTTT. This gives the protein CASRSRTGGEAEAFF. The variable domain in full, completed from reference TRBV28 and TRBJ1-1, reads DVKVTQSSRYLVKRTGEKVFLECVQDMDHENMFWYRQDPGLGLRLIYFSYDVKMKEKGDIPEGYSVSREKKERFSLILESASTNQTSMYLCASRSRTGGEAEAFFGQGTRLTVV.

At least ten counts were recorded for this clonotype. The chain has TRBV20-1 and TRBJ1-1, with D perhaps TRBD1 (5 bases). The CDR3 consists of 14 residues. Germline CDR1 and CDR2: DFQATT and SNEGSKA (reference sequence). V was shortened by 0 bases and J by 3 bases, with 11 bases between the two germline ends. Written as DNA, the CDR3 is TGCAGTGCTAGAGATAAACAGGAAGACACTGAAGCTTTCTTT. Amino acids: CSARDKQEDTEAFF.

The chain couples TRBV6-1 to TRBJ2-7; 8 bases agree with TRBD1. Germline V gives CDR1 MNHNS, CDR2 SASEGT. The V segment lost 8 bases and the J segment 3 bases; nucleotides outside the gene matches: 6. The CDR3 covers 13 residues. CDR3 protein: CASVSGTGYEQYF. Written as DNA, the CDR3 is TGTGCCAGCGTCTCCGGGACAGGCTACGAGCAGTACTTC.

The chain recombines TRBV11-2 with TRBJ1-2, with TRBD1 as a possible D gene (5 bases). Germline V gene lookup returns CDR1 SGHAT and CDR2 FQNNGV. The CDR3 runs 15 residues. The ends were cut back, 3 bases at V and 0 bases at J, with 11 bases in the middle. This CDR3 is CASSLATATNYGYTF. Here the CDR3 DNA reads TGTGCCAGCAGCTTGGCGACAGCTACTAACTATGGCTACACCTTC.

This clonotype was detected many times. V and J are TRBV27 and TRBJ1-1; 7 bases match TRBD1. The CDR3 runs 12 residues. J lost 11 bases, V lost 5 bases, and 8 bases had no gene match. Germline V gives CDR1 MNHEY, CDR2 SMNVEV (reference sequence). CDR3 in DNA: TGTGCCAGCAGTGGATTAGACAGGGCTGCTTTCTTT. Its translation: CASSGLDRAAFF.

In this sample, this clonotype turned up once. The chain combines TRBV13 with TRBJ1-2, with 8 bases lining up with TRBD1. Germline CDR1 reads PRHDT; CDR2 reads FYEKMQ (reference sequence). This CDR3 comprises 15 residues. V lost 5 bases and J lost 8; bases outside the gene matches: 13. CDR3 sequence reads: CASSSPQGARLGYTF. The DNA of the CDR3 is TGTGCCAGCAGCAGTCCCCAGGGGGCTAGGTTGGGCTACACCTTC.

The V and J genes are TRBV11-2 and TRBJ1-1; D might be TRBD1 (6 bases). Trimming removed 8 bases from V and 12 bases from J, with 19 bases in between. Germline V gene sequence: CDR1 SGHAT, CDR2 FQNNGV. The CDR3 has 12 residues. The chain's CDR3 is CASLGGASRTFF. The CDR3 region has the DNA TGTGCCAGCCTCGGGGGGGCGAGTAGAACTTTCTTT.

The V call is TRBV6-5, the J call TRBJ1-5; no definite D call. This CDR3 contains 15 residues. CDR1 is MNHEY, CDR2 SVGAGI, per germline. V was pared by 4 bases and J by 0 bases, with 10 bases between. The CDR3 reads CASSSLLLSNQPQHF. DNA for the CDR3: TGTGCCAGCAGTTCACTCTTACTTAGCAATCAGCCCCAGCATTTT.

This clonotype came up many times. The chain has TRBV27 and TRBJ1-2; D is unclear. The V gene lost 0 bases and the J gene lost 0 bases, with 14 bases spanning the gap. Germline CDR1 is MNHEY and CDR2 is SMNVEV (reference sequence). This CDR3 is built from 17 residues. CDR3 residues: CASSLSPPGPPNYGYTF. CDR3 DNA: TGTGCCAGCAGTTTATCCCCCCCAGGTCCACCTAACTATGGCTACACCTTC.

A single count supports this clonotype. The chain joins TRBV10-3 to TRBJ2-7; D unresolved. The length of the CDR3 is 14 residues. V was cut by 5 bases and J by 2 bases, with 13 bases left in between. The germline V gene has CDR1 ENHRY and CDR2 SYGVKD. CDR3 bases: TGTGCCATCAGTCTACATGGAGAAACCTACGAGCAGTACTTC. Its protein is CAISLHGETYEQYF.

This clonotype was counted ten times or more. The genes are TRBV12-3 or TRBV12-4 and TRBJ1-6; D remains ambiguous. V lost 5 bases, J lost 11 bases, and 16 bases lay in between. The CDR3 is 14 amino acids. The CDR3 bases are TGTGCCAGCAGTACACTCATAGGGTTGGCACCCCTCCACTTT. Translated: CASSTLIGLAPLHF.